Below are 27 T cell receptor beta chains sequenced from a single sample in a study of control samples from healthy donors and cancer patients. Assay: immunoSEQ multiplex PCR; the TCRdb copy retains only in-frame clones and omits some. Among about 100,000 clones, roughly 87% were seen once, and the ten largest hold approximately 20%. The sequenced material came from blood. These receptor sequences come from a woman aged 45-59 years in good health.

For the CDR3, the DNA is TGTGCCAGCAGTATCCAACAGAGCAGATCCCATGAGCAGTTCTTC. Protein product: CASSIQQSRSHEQFF. V and J are TRBV6-5 and TRBJ2-1; no clear D gene. There are 15 residues in the CDR3. V lost 5 bases to trimming and J lost 8 bases, with 19 bases between them. Germline CDR1 and CDR2: MNHEY and SVGAGI.

In this sample, this clone turned up once. The chain is built from TRBV6-2 or TRBV6-3 and TRBJ2-4; D gene unclear. Germline V gives CDR1 MNHEY, CDR2 SVGEGT. The V gene lost 2 bases and the J gene lost 5 bases, with 7 bases spanning the gap. The CDR3 runs 13 residues. DNA for the CDR3: TGTGCCAGCAGTTACCGGAGCGAAAACATTCAGTACTTC. It encodes CASSYRSENIQYF.

DNA of the CDR3: TGTGCCAGTAGCAACAGAGAAGCTTTCTTT. Amino acid sequence: CASSNREAFF. The V and J genes are TRBV19 and TRBJ1-1; D call uncertain. Germline CDR1 and CDR2: LNHDA and SQIVND (reference sequence). This CDR3 has 10 amino acids. V lost 6 bases and J 8 bases, leaving 7 bases between the germline ends.

The chain is built from TRBV4-2 and TRBJ2-2, with TRBD2 matching over 7 bases. The CDR3 sequence is 16 residues long. Germline V lookup: CDR1 LGHNA, CDR2 YNFKEQ. V lost 0 bases, J lost 5 bases, and 6 bases stayed unmatched. The chain's CDR3 is CASSQERAGSTGELFF. The CDR3 region has the DNA TGTGCCAGCAGCCAAGAAAGAGCGGGGAGTACCGGGGAGCTGTTTTTT.

The chain employs TRBV7-2 and TRBJ2-5, with no clear D. This CDR3 has 14 residues. V dropped 1 base and J dropped 7 bases, with 13 bases sitting between them. The germline gives CDR1 SGHTA, CDR2 FQGNSA. The chain's CDR3 is CASSLGTQVSTQYF. CDR3 nucleotides: TGTGCCAGCAGCTTAGGGACCCAGGTATCGACCCAGTACTTC.

The chain employs TRBV7-2 and TRBJ2-5; 10 bases line up with TRBD1. Germline V CDR1 and CDR2: SGHTA, FQGNSA. The CDR3 runs 13 residues. J gave up 4 bases and V 7 bases, and 3 bases lay outside the gene matches. The CDR3 nucleotides read TGTGCCAGCACCTGGGACAGGGGAGAGACCCAGTACTTC. It codes for CASTWDRGETQYF. Combining the CDR3 with reference TRBV7-2 and TRBJ2-5 gives the whole variable domain GAGVSQSPSNKVTEKGKDVELRCDPISGHTALYWYRQSLGQGLEFLIYFQGNSAPDKSGLPSDRFSAERTGGSVSTLTIQRTQQEDSAVYLCASTWDRGETQYFGPGTRLLVL.

This clone was seen more than once but under ten times. The rearrangement links TRBV12-3 or TRBV12-4 to TRBJ1-2, with a tentative D call TRBD1 (5 bases). This CDR3 spans 13 amino acids. V was pared by 5 bases and J by 4 bases, with 11 bases between. CDR3 sequence: CASSPQGTYGYTF. In nucleotides, the CDR3 is TGTGCCAGCAGTCCGCAGGGAACCTATGGCTACACCTTC.

This clone was detected many times. The rearrangement links TRBV6-4 to TRBJ2-2; D unclear. Trimming pared 2 bases from V and 2 bases from J, leaving 3 bases between. The CDR3 totals 13 residues. Germline CDR1 is MRHNA and CDR2 is SNTAGT. CDR3 sequence: CASSDANTGELFF. CDR3 nucleotide sequence: TGTGCCAGCAGTGACGCTAACACCGGGGAGCTGTTTTTT.

The rearrangement links TRBV18 to TRBJ1-2; TRBD1 aligns across 8 bases. The CDR3 loop spans 15 amino acids. CDR1 is KGHSH, CDR2 LQKENI, per germline. J was trimmed by 0 bases and V by 6 bases; bases with no gene match: 6. The CDR3 reads CASSARDRSNYGYTF. The CDR3 region has the DNA TGTGCCAGCTCGGCCCGGGACAGGTCTAACTATGGCTACACCTTC.

The chain combines TRBV11-2 with TRBJ2-5, with 9 nucleotides matching TRBD1. The CDR3 runs 14 residues. CDR1 is SGHAT and CDR2 is FQNNGV in the germline V gene. Trimming at V came to 6 bases and at J to 2 bases, leaving 4 bases not matched to a gene. The CDR3 DNA reads as TGTGCCAGCAGATCGGGACAGGGACAAGAGACCCAGTACTTC. This gives the protein CASRSGQGQETQYF.

The V gene is TRBV3-1 (or the pseudogene TRBV3-2), the J gene TRBJ1-2; no firm D call. This CDR3 contains 12 residues. Germline assignment: CDR1 LGHDT and CDR2 YNNKEL (reference sequence). V was pared by 3 bases and J by 8 bases, with 10 bases between. The CDR3 loop is CASSHQAGGYTF. In nucleotides, the CDR3 is TGTGCCAGCAGCCATCAAGCGGGCGGCTACACCTTC.

The chain links TRBV2 to TRBJ1-2; D gene ambiguous. The CDR3 is made up of 17 amino acids. Trimming removed 6 bases from V and 5 bases from J, with 25 bases in between. CDR1 SNHLY and CDR2 FYNNEI come from the germline V gene. The CDR3 protein is CASREPGSSISGYGYTF. The CDR3 coding sequence is TGTGCCAGCAGGGAACCCGGGTCTTCCATATCGGGGTATGGCTACACCTTC.

This chain uses TRBV12-5 with TRBJ1-1; D unclear. From germline, CDR1 is LGHNT and CDR2 FRNRAP. This CDR3 contains 16 residues. V dropped 2 bases and J dropped 1 base, with 14 bases sitting between them. CDR3 DNA sequence: TGTGCTAGTGGTTTGCCCCGGATCCGCCAGAACACTGAAGCTTTCTTT. Amino acids: CASGLPRIRQNTEAFF.

The gene calls are TRBV9 and TRBJ2-3; 10 bases are shared with TRBD2. From germline, CDR1 is SGDLS and CDR2 YYNGEE. V was clipped by 0 bases and J by 2 bases; unmatched bases: 3. This CDR3 comprises 16 residues. DNA for the CDR3: TGTGCCAGCAGCGTAGATAGCGGGGGGAACACAGATACGCAGTATTTT. The encoded protein is CASSVDSGGNTDTQYF.

This clone was observed a single time. V and J are TRBV7-3 and TRBJ2-2; unclear D gene. V gave up 2 bases and J gave up 3 bases, with 10 bases separating them. Germline values: CDR1 SGHTA, CDR2 FQGTGA. The CDR3 is 15 amino acids. This CDR3 is CASSLDDDDTGELFF. The CDR3 bases are TGTGCCAGCAGCTTAGACGACGACGACACCGGGGAGCTGTTTTTT.

The CDR3 coding sequence is TGTGCCAGTAGTCTTCCGGGACTACAAGAGACCCAGTACTTC. Encoded protein: CASSLPGLQETQYF. The chain joins TRBV19 to TRBJ2-5, with 7 bases fitting TRBD2. The CDR3 loop spans 14 amino acids. CDR1 is LNHDA, CDR2 SQIVND, per germline (reference sequence). With V trimmed by 5 bases and J by 2 bases, 5 bases remained unmatched.

This chain connects TRBV10-1 to TRBJ2-5; possible D gene TRBD1, 5 bases. Germline V CDR1 and CDR2: WNHNN, SYGVQD (reference sequence). Trimming left V 0 bases short and J 2 bases short, with 28 bases between. The CDR3 covers 21 residues. This chain's CDR3 is CASSESSWGLPHHGQQETQYF. The CDR3 DNA is TGCGCCAGCAGTGAGTCTTCGTGGGGCCTCCCCCACCACGGACAACAAGAGACCCAGTACTTC.

The chain links TRBV7-8 to TRBJ2-2; 7 nucleotides line up with TRBD2. This CDR3 comprises 17 residues. Germline-derived CDR1 and CDR2 are SGHVS and FQNEAQ. Trimming at V came to 5 bases and at J to 2 bases, leaving 11 bases not matched to a gene. The CDR3 DNA reads TGTGCCAGCAGCCGCACCGCTAGCGGAGTCAACACCGGGGAGCTGTTTTTT. The encoded protein is CASSRTASGVNTGELFF.

The chain has TRBV6-1 and TRBJ1-2; D gene ambiguous. V was cut by 0 bases and J by 5 bases, with 16 bases left in between. From germline, CDR1 is MNHNS and CDR2 SASEGT. This CDR3 has 16 residues. CDR3: CASSEAGAQSLYGYTF. The CDR3 region has the DNA TGTGCCAGCAGTGAAGCTGGAGCTCAATCCCTATATGGCTACACCTTC.

This clone was counted once. This chain connects TRBV29-1 to TRBJ1-1; 7 bases are a match to TRBD1. The CDR3 totals 16 residues. Trimming took 8 bases from V and 2 from J; bases not matched to a gene: 17. CDR1 and CDR2 (germline): SQVTM, ANQGSEA. CDR3: CSFNPRGHLINTEAFF. CDR3 sequence (DNA): TGCAGCTTCAACCCTAGGGGGCACCTAATCAACACTGAAGCTTTCTTT.

The chain uses TRBV7-3 and TRBJ2-5; 14 bases map to TRBD2. With V trimmed by 3 bases and J by 5 bases, 8 bases remained unmatched. In germline, CDR1 is SGHTA, CDR2 FQGTGA. The CDR3 spans 17 residues. Here the CDR3 DNA reads TGTGCCAGCAGCTTGGGACTAGCGGGGGATGGCAGGGAGACCCAGTACTTC. Its translation: CASSLGLAGDGRETQYF.

The V gene is TRBV4-1, the J gene TRBJ2-2, with D hard to call. CDR1 and CDR2 (germline): MGHRA, YSYEKL. V was trimmed by 0 bases and J by 9 bases, leaving 8 bases between them. This CDR3 has 13 residues. The CDR3 DNA sequence: TGCGCCAGCAGCCAAGACCGATTTAGGGAGCTGTTTTTT. The encoded protein is CASSQDRFRELFF.

The chain has TRBV29-1 and TRBJ2-7; D not resolved. Germline CDR1 reads SQVTM; CDR2 reads ANQGSEA. The length of the CDR3 is 13 residues. V gave up 7 bases and J gave up 3 bases, with 16 bases separating them. CDR3 loop: CSAVGSIDYEQYV. In DNA, the CDR3 is TGCAGCGCGGTGGGATCTATAGACTACGAGCAGTACGTC.

CDR3 loop: CASSSEGGYGYTF. CDR3 coding DNA: TGCGCCAGCAGCTCCGAGGGGGGCTATGGCTACACCTTC. The chain employs TRBV5-1 and TRBJ1-2; TRBD1 is a possible D gene (6 bases). Per the germline V gene, CDR1 is SGHRS and CDR2 is YFSETQ. The CDR3 is 13 amino acids. V gave up 3 bases and J gave up 4 bases, with 10 bases separating them.

This sequence joins TRBV2 and TRBJ2-4; maybe TRBD1 (5 bases). CDR3 size: 14 residues. In germline, CDR1 is SNHLY, CDR2 FYNNEI. Trimming removed 7 bases at V and 15 bases at J, with 25 bases between. CDR3 protein: CASKGTWAGILGYF. DNA for the CDR3: TGTGCCAGCAAGGGCACTTGGGCAGGGATTCTCGGGTACTTC.

The chain couples TRBV5-8 to TRBJ2-1; D is perhaps TRBD2 (6 bases). From germline, CDR1 is SGHTS and CDR2 YDEGEE. This CDR3 contains 15 residues. Trimming cost V 4 bases and J 5 bases, with 16 bases left between them. The chain's CDR3 is CASSIGTHEHNEQFF. The CDR3 DNA reads as TGTGCCAGCAGCATCGGGACTCACGAGCACAATGAGCAGTTCTTC.

This chain connects TRBV9 to TRBJ1-2, with D perhaps TRBD1 (6 bases). Germline assignment: CDR1 SGDLS and CDR2 YYNGEE. The CDR3 covers 14 residues. V was trimmed by 3 bases and J by 2 bases, leaving 11 bases between them. CDR3 nucleotides: TGTGCCAGCAGCGCAACACAGGGAAACTATGGCTACACCTTC. Translated: CASSATQGNYGYTF. Full variable domain (outside the CDR3, taken from reference TRBV9 and TRBJ1-2): DSGVTQTPKHLITATGQRVTLRCSPRSGDLSVYWYQQSLDQGLQFLIQYYNGEERAKGNILERFSAQQFPDLHSELNLSSLELGDSALYFCASSATQGNYGYTFGSGTRLTVV.